This TCR beta chain was retrieved from a study of metastatic and nonmetastatic thyroid tumors (TCRdb year 2020). As for the study more broadly: The researchers compared repertoires between peripheral blood samples and tumor or nodule tissue samples from patients with malignant or benign thyroid disease. Study-wide conclusions, independent of this receptor: TCR beta diversity was reported as significantly higher in malignant tumors than in benign nodules, in both blood and tumor samples.

The library came from PCR. Sequencing was performed on an Illumina HiSeq 4000. High-throughput sequencing was used to profile the TCR beta-chain CDR3 region of every patient. Per the source publication's procedure: Drawing on CDR3 differences between clinicopathological groups, the researchers built a classifier meant to tell apart patients with distant-metastatic papillary thyroid cancer. The Shannon index was used to measure repertoire diversity, and the Morisita-Horn index was used to measure how similar tumor and blood repertoires were. In-frame beta chains were kept once TCRdb had trimmed the public reads at Q25 with fastp and called clones with MiXCR. These V and J calls derive from TCRdb rather than the authors' analysis. Within this sample are 35,000 or so clones, with 18% of them counted one time only. The leading ten clones occupy under 15% of the sample. None of the patients had been given any treatment before thyroid surgery. The study retrospectively analysed patient clinical samples collected from about 2012 to 2018 using T-cell receptor beta sequencing.

With respect to this clone: What this receptor recognizes is not known. A read error is likely, as this CDR3 ends without the conserved phenylalanine or tryptophan.

The TCR was taken from a male donor with papillary thyroid cancer or a benign thyroid nodule (not recorded which). Some clones in this sample may be carry-over from other donors' samples. The source material was blood.

The CDR3 in this case is CASSLGTGVTVDTQYL. The bases are TGTGCCAGCAGCTTAGGTACAGGTGTGACGGTGGATACGCAGTATTTA. The chain was built from TRBV11-1 and TRBJ2-3; TRBD1 is a weak D gene call, 5 bases matching. The CDR3 extends over 16 residues, inclusive of both ends. Kept here is only the CDR3 DNA, which spans 48 bases and is read in frame from base 1. The V and J ends are trimmed by 1 base and 6 bases, leaving 17 bases between them. The germline V gene (reference sequence) specifies SGHAT as CDR1 and FQDESV as CDR2.